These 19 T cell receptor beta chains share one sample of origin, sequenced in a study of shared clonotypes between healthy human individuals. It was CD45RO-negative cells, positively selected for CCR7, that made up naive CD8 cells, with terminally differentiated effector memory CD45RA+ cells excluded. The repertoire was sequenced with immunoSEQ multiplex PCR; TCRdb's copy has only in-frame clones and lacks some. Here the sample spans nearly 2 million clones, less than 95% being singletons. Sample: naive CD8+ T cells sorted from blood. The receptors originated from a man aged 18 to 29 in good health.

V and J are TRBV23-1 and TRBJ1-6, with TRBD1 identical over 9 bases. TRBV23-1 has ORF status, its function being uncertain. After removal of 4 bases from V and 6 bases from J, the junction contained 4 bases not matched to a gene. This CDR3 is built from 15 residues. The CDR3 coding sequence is TGCGCCAGCAGTCTCAAGGACAGGGGTAATTCACCCCTCCACTTT. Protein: CASSLKDRGNSPLHF.

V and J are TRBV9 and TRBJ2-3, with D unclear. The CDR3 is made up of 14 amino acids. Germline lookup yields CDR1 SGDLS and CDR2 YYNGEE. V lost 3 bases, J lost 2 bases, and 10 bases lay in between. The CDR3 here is CASSDRVATDTQYF. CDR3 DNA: TGTGCCAGCAGCGATAGGGTGGCCACAGATACGCAGTATTTT.

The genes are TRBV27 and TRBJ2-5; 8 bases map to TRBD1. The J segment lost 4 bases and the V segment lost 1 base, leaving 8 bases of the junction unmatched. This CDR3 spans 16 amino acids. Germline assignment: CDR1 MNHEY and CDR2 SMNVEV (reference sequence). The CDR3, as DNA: TGTGCCAGCAGTTTATGGGCAGGGGGCCTGTCAGAGACCCAGTACTTC. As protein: CASSLWAGGLSETQYF.

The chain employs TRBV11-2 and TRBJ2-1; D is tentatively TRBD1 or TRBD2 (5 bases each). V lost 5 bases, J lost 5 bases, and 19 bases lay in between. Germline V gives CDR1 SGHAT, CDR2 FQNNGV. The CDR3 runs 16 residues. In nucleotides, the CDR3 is TGTGCCAGCAGCCCCTTTACCGGGACGGAGAACAATGAGCAGTTCTTC. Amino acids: CASSPFTGTENNEQFF.

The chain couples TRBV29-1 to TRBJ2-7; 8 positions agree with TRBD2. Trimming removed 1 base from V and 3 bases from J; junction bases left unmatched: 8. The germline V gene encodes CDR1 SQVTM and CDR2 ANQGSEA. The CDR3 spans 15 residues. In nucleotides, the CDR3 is TGCAGCGTTGAAGGTCGAGCGGGGGCCGACTACGAGCAGTACTTC. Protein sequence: CSVEGRAGADYEQYF.

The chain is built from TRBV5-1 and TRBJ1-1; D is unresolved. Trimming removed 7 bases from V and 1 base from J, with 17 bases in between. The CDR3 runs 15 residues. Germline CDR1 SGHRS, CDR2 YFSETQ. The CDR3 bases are TGCGCCAGCCTACGTTACGAGGGAACGAACACTGAAGCTTTCTTT. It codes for CASLRYEGTNTEAFF.

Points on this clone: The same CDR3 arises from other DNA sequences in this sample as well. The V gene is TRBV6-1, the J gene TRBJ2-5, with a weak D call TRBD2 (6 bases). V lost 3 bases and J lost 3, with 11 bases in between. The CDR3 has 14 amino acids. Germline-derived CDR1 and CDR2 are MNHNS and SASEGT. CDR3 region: CASSDLGGEETQYF. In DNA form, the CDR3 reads TGTGCCAGCAGTGATTTGGGGGGTGAAGAGACCCAGTACTTC.

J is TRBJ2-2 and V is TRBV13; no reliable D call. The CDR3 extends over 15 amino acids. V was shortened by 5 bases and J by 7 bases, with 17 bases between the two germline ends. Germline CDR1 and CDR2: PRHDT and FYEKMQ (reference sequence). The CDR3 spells CASSQPEDLRGELFF. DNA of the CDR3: TGTGCCAGCAGCCAACCAGAGGACCTTCGCGGGGAGCTGTTTTTT.

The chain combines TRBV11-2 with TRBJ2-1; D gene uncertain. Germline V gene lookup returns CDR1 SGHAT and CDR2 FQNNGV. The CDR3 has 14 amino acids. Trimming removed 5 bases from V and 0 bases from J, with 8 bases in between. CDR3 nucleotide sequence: TGTGCCAGCAGCCCGTCTAGCTCCTACAATGAGCAGTTCTTC. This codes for CASSPSSSYNEQFF.

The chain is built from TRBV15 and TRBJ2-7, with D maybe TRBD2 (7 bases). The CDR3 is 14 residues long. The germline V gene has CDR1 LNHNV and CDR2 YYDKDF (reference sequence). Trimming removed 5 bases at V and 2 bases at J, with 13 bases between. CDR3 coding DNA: TGTGCCACCAGCGCGGGGGCGGGGACCTACGAGCAGTACTTC. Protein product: CATSAGAGTYEQYF.

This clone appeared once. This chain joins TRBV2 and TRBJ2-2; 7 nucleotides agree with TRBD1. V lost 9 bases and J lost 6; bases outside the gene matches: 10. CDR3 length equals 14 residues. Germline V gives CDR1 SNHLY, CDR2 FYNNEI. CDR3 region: CASHGTADPGELFF. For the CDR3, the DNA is TGTGCCAGTCACGGGACAGCCGACCCCGGGGAGCTGTTTTTT.

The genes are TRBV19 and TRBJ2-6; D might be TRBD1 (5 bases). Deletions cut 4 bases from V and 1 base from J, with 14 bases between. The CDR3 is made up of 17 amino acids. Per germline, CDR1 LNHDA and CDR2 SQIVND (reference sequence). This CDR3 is CASSNPGYLSGANVLTF. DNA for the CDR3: TGTGCCAGTAGTAACCCAGGGTACTTGTCTGGGGCCAACGTCCTGACTTTC.

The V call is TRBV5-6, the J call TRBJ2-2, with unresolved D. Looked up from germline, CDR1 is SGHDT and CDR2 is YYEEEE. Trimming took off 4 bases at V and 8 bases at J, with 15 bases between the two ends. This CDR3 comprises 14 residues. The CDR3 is CASSPPNWAGELFF. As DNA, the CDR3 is TGTGCCAGCAGCCCACCGAACTGGGCGGGGGAGCTGTTTTTT.

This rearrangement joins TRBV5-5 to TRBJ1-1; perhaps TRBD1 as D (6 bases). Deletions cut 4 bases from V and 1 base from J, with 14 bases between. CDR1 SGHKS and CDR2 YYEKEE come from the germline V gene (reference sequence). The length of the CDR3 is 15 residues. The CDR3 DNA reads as TGTGCCAGCAGCCCGCACTGGGGACAGAACACTGAAGCTTTCTTT. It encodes CASSPHWGQNTEAFF.

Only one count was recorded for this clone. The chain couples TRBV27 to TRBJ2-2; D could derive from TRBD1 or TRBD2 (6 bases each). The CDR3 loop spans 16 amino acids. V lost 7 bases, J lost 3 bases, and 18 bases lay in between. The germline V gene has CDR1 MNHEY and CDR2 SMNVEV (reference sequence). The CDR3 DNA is TGTGCCAGCACCTCACGAGGAGGGGGGTACACCGGGGAGCTGTTTTTT. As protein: CASTSRGGGYTGELFF.

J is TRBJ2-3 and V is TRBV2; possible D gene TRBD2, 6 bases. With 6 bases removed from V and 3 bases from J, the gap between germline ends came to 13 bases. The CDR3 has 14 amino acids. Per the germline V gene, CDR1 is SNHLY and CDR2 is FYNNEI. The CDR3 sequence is CASRGLTSTDTQYF. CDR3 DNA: TGTGCCAGCAGGGGACTTACAAGTACAGATACGCAGTATTTT.

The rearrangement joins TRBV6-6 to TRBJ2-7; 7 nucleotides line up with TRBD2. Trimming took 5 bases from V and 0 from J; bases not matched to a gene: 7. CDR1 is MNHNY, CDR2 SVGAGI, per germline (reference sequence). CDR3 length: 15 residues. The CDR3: CASSLGLGSSYEQYF. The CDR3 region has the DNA TGTGCCAGCAGTCTCGGACTAGGGAGCTCCTACGAGCAGTACTTC.

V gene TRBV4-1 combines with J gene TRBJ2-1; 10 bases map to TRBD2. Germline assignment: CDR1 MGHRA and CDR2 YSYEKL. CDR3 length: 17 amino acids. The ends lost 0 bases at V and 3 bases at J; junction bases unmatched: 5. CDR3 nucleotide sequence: TGCGCCAGCAGCCAAGATACAGCGGGGGGGGTCTACAATGAGCAGTTCTTC. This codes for CASSQDTAGGVYNEQFF.

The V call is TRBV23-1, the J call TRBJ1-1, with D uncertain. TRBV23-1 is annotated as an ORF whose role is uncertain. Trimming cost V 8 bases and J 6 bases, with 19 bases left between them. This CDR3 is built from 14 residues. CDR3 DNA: TGCGCCAGCCCCCCCCTGGTTCGCATCCCTGAAGCTTTCTTT. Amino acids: CASPPLVRIPEAFF.